This TCR beta chain was identified during a study of T cell responses to AZD1222 COVID-19 vaccine. Study-level findings and limits: Reports indicate that nearly half of spike-specific TCRs are directed at unmutated variant regions. Of the AZD1222 recipients, only 5 to 7 were seropositive at baseline. Females made up more of the donors, who were largely white British, and clonal diversity may have come out too low.

As concerns this clone: The antigen remains undetermined.

Assay: immunoSEQ multiplex PCR; the TCRdb copy retains only in-frame clones and omits some. Seen here are about 150,000 clones, roughly nine tenths observed once, and the top ten hold about 19%. The CDR3 sequence is 17 residues long. The V and J ends lost 4 bases and 2 bases, in that order; junction bases with no gene match: 6. In germline, CDR1 is SGHKS, CDR2 YYEKEE (reference sequence). The sample here was peripheral blood, taken on day 0 of AZD1222 vaccination. The rearrangement uses TRBV5-5 and TRBJ2-3; TRBD2 agrees at 14 bases. This TCR derives from an adult in good health. The CDR3 region has the DNA TGTGCCAGCAGCACCGGACTAGCGGGGGGCTACACAGATACGCAGTATTTT. Encoded protein: CASSTGLAGGYTDTQYF.